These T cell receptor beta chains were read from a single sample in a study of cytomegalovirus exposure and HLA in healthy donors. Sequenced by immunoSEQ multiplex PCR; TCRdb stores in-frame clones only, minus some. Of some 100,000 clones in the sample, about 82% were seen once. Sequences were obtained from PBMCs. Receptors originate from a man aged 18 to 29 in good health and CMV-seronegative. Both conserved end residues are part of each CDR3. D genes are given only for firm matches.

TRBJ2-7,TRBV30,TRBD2,CASTNSGGSYEQYF,TGTGCCTCCACCAATTCGGGGGGCTCCTACGAGCAGTACTTC
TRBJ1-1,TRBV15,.,CATSPDPGMNTEAFF,TGTGCCACCAGCCCAGACCCAGGGATGAACACTGAAGCTTTCTTT
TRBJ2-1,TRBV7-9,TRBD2,CASSLRRPRESSYNEQFF,TGTGCCAGCAGCTTAAGGCGGCCGCGGGAGAGCTCCTACAATGAGCAGTTCTTC
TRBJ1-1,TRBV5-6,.,CASSNFRGGDTEAFF,TGTGCCAGCAGCAATTTTAGGGGGGGGGACACTGAAGCTTTCTTT
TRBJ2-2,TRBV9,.,CASSQAAGNTGELFF,TGTGCCAGCAGTCAAGCGGCGGGGAACACCGGGGAGCTGTTTTTT
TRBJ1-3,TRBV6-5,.,CASSSTRASGNTIYF,TGTGCCAGCAGTTCCACGCGGGCGTCTGGAAACACCATATATTTT
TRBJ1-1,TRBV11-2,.,CASSPMSTEAFF,TGTGCCAGCAGCCCAATGAGCACTGAAGCTTTCTTT
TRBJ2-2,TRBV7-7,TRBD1,CASSRGQGNTGELFF,TGTGCCAGCAGCCGGGGACAGGGGAACACCGGGGAGCTGTTTTTT
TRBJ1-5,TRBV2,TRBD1,CASSHQTGHSNQPQHF,TGTGCCAGCAGTCACCAGACAGGGCATAGCAATCAGCCCCAGCATTTT
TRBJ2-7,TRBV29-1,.,CSVPTGDEQYF,TGCAGCGTTCCCACGGGTGACGAGCAGTACTTC
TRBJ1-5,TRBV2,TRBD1,CASSEDRELRQPQHF,TGTGCCAGCAGCGAGGACAGGGAACTACGGCAGCCCCAGCATTTT
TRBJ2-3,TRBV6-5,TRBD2,CASSLFSGDVQYF,TGTGCCAGCAGTTTATTCAGCGGGGACGTACAGTATTTT
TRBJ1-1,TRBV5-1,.,CASSLSQKNTEAFF,TGCGCCAGCAGCTTGAGTCAGAAGAACACTGAAGCTTTCTTT
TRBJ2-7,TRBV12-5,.,CASGLARGTGDSYEQYF,TGTGCTAGTGGTTTGGCGCGGGGGACAGGAGACTCCTACGAGCAGTACTTC
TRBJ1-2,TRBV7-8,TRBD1,CASSSQDRGFRYGYTF,TGTGCCAGCAGCTCTCAGGACAGGGGGTTTCGTTATGGCTACACCTTC
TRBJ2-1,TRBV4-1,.,CASSQDVAGIYNEQFF,TGCGCCAGCAGCCAAGATGTGGCAGGGATCTACAATGAGCAGTTCTTC
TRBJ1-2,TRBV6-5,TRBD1,CASSRPGTDYGYTF,TGTGCCAGCAGCAGGCCCGGGACAGATTATGGCTACACCTTC
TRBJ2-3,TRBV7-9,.,CASSLRGNTDTQYF,TGTGCCAGCAGCTTAAGGGGTAACACAGATACGCAGTATTTT
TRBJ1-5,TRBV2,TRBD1,CASSEETGANQPQHF,TGTGCCAGCAGTGAGGAGACAGGGGCCAATCAGCCCCAGCATTTT
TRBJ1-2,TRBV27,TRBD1,CASSLAGGDAYGYTF,TGTGCCAGCAGTTTAGCAGGGGGCGATGCCTATGGCTACACCTTC
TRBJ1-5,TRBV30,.,CAWSLGSSKGQPQHF,TGTGCCTGGAGTCTCGGGTCGTCTAAAGGTCAGCCCCAGCATTTT